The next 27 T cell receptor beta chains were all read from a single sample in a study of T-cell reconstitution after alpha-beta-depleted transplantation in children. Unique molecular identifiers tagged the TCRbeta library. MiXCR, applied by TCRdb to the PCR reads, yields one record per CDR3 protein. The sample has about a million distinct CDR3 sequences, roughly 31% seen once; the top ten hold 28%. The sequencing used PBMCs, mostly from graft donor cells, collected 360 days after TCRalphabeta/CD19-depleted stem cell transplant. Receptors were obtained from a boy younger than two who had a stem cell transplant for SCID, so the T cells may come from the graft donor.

The DNA of the CDR3 is TGCGCCAGCAGCCAGAAAGCATACAATGAGCAGTTCTTC. Residues: CASSQKAYNEQFF. The chain combines TRBV4-1 with TRBJ2-1; no clear D gene. Trimming removed 3 bases at V and 4 bases at J, with 7 bases between. The CDR3 is 13 amino acids. Germline-derived CDR1 and CDR2 are MGHRA and YSYEKL.

CDR3 amino acids: CSAKERTSGPTDTQYF. The CDR3 DNA reads TGCAGTGCCAAAGAGAGAACTAGCGGCCCCACAGATACGCAGTATTTT. This chain joins TRBV20-1 and TRBJ2-3, with 8 bases fitting TRBD2. The germline V gene encodes CDR1 DFQATT and CDR2 SNEGSKA (reference sequence). Losses at the gene ends were 6 bases for V and 2 bases for J; bases not matched to a gene: 13. The CDR3 runs 16 residues.

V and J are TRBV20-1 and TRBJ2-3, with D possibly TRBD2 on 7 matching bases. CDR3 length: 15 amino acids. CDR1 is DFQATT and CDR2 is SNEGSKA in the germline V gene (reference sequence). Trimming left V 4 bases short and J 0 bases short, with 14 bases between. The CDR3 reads CSATRGASSTDTQYF. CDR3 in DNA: TGCAGTGCTACCCGGGGGGCCTCCAGCACAGATACGCAGTATTTT.

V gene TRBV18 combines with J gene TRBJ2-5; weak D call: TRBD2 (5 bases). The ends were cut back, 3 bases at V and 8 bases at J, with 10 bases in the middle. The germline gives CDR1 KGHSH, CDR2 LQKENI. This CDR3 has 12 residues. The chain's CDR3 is CASSPGEGTQYF. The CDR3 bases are TGTGCCAGCTCACCGGGTGAGGGTACCCAGTACTTC.

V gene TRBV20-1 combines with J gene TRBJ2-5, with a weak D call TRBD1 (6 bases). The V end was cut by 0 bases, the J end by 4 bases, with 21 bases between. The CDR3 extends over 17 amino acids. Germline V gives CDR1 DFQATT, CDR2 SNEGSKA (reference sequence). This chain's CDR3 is CSARDSEGGKGLETQYF. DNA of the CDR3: TGCAGTGCTAGAGATAGTGAAGGGGGTAAGGGGTTAGAGACCCAGTACTTC.

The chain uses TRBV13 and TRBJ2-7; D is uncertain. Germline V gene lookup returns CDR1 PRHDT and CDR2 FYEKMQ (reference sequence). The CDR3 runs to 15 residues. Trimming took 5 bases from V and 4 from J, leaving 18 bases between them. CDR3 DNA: TGTGCCAGCAGCCTGTCGACGCAGTATTGGTACGAGCAGTACTTC. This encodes CASSLSTQYWYEQYF.

In nucleotides, the CDR3 is TGTGCCAGCAGCACACCGGGACAGGGGGCGTACACCGGGGAGCTGTTTTTT. Its translation is CASSTPGQGAYTGELFF. The V gene is TRBV11-2, the J gene TRBJ2-2; 12 nucleotides line up with TRBD1. Trimming took 5 bases from V and 3 from J; bases not matched to a gene: 7. The germline V gene encodes CDR1 SGHAT and CDR2 FQNNGV. The CDR3 is 17 amino acids.

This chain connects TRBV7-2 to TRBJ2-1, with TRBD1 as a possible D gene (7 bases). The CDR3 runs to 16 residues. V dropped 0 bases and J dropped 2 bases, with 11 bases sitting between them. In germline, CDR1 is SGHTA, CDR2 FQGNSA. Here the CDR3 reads CASSLAPGGPYNEQFF. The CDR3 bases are TGTGCCAGCAGCTTAGCGCCAGGGGGGCCCTACAATGAGCAGTTCTTC.

The CDR3 spells CASSLIWDSKETQYF. CDR3 nucleotide sequence: TGTGCCAGCAGCTTGATATGGGACAGTAAAGAGACCCAGTACTTC. The V call is TRBV5-6, the J call TRBJ2-5; TRBD1 aligns across 7 bases. CDR1 is SGHDT, CDR2 YYEEEE, per germline. V lost 1 base, J lost 3 bases, and 6 bases stayed unmatched. This CDR3 is 15 amino acids long.

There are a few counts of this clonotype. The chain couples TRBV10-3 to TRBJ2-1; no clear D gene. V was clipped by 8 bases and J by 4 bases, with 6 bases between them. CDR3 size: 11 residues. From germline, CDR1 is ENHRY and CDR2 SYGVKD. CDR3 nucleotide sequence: TGTGCCATCGGGGATTACAATGAGCAGTTCTTC. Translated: CAIGDYNEQFF.

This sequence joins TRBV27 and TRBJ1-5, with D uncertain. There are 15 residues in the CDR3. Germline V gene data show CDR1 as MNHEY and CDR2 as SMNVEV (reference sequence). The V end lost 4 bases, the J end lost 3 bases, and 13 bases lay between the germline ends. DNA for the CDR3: TGTGCCAGCAGTTCAAGCCGGGCCTCCAATCAGCCCCAGCATTTT. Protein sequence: CASSSSRASNQPQHF.

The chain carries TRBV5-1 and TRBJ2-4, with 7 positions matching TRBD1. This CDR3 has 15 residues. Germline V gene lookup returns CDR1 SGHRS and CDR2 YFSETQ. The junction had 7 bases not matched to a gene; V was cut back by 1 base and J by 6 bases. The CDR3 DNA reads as TGCGCCAGCAGCTTGAACGGACAGGAGAGAAACATTCAGTACTTC. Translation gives CASSLNGQERNIQYF. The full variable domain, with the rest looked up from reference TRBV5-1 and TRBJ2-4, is KAGVTQTPRYLIKTRGQQVTLSCSPISGHRSVSWYQQTPGQGLQFLFEYFSETQRNKGNFPGRFSGRQFSNSRSEMNVSTLELGDSALYLCASSLNGQERNIQYFGAGTRLSVL.

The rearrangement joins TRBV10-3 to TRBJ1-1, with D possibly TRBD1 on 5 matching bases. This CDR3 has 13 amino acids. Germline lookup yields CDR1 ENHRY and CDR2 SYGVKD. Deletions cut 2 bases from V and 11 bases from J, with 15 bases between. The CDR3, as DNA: TGTGCCATCAGTGAGGGGCTGACAGAGGAGGCTTTCTTT. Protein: CAISEGLTEEAFF.

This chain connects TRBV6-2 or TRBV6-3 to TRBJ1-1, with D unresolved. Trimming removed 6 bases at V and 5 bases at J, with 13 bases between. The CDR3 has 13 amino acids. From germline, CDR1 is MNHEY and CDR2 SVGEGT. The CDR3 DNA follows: TGTGCCAGCAGCCCAAACTTGGGGACTGAAGCTTTCTTT. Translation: CASSPNLGTEAFF.

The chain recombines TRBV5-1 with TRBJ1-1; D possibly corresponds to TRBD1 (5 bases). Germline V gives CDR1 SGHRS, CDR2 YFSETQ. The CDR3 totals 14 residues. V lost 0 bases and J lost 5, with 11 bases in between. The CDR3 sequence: CASSLGRGKTEAFF. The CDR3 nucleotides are TGCGCCAGCAGCTTGGGAAGGGGCAAGACTGAAGCTTTCTTT.

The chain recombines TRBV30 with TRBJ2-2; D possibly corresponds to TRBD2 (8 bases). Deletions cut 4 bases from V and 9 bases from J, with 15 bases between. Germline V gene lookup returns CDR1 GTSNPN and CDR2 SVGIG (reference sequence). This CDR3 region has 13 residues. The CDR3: CAWIGRGLRELFF. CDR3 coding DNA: TGTGCCTGGATCGGGAGGGGGCTCAGGGAGCTGTTTTTT.

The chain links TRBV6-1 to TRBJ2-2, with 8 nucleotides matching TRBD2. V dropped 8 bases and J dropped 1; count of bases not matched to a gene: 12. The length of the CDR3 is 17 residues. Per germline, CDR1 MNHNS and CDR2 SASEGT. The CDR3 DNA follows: TGTGCCAGCTCCCGTTATCATAGCGGGGAGAACACCGGGGAGCTGTTTTTT. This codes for CASSRYHSGENTGELFF.

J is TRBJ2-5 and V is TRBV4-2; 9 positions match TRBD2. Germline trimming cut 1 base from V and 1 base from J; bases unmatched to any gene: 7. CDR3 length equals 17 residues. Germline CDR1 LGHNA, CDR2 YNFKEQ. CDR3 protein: CASSQGSSGGRQETQYF. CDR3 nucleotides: TGTGCCAGCAGCCAAGGAAGTAGCGGGGGCCGCCAAGAGACCCAGTACTTC.

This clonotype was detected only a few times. CDR3 in amino acids: CASSLTAGSSYEQYF. DNA for the CDR3: TGCGCCAGCAGCTTGACCGCGGGAAGCTCCTACGAGCAGTACTTC. The chain uses TRBV5-1 and TRBJ2-7; tentative D call: TRBD2 (6 bases). Between the trimmed V and J ends, which lost 1 base and 0 bases, there was a span of 11 bases. The germline V gene has CDR1 SGHRS and CDR2 YFSETQ. The CDR3 length is 15 residues.

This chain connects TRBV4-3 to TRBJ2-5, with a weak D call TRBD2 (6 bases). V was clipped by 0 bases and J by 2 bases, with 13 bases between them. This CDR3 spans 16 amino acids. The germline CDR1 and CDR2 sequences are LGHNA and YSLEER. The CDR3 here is CASSQERGIGQETQYF. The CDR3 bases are TGCGCCAGCAGCCAAGAACGGGGGATCGGACAAGAGACCCAGTACTTC.

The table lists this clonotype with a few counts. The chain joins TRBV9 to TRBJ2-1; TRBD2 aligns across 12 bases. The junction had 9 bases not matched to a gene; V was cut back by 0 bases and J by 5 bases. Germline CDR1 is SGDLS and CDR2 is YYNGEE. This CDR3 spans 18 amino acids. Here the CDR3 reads CASSVAGLAGGPHNEQFF. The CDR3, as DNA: TGTGCCAGCAGCGTAGCAGGGCTAGCGGGGGGGCCCCACAATGAGCAGTTCTTC.

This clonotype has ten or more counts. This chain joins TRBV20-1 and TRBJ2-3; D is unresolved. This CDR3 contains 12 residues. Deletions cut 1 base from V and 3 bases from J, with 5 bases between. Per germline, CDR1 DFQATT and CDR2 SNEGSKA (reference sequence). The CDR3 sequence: CSARVLTDTQYF. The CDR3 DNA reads TGCAGTGCTAGAGTCCTAACAGATACGCAGTATTTT.

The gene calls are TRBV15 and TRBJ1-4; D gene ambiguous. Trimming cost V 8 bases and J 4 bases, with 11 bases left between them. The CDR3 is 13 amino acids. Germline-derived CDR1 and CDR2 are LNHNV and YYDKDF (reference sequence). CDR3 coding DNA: TGTGCCACCGGCCGGGATCTTAATGAAAAACTGTTTTTT. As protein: CATGRDLNEKLFF. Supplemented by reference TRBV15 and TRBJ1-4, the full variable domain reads DAMVIQNPRYQVTQFGKPVTLSCSQTLNHNVMYWYQQKSSQAPKLLFHYYDKDFNNEADTPDNFQSRRPNTSFCFLDIRSPGLGDTAMYLCATGRDLNEKLFFGSGTQLSVL.

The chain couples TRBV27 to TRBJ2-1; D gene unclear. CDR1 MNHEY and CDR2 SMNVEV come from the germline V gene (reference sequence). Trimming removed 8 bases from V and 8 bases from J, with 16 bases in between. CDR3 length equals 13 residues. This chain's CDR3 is CASRPTDFDEQFF. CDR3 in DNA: TGTGCCAGCCGACCGACCGATTTCGATGAGCAGTTCTTC.

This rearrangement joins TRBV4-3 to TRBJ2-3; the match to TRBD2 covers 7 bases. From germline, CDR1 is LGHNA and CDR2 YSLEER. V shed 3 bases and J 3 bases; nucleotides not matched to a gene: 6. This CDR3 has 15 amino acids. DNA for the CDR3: TGCGCCAGCAGCCAGGGGCCACTAGCGACAGATACGCAGTATTTT. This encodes CASSQGPLATDTQYF.

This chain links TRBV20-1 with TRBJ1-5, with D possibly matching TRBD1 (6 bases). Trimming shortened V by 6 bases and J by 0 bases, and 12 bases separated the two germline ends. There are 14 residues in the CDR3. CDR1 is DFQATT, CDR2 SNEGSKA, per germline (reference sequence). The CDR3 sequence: CSADDRYSNQPQHF. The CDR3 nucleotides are TGCAGTGCAGATGACAGGTATAGCAATCAGCCCCAGCATTTT.

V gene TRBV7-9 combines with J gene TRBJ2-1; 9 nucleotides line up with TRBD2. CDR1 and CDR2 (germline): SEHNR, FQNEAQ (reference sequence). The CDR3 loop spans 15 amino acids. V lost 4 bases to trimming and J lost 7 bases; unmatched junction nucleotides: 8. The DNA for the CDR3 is TGTGCCAGCAGCTCCTTAGCGGGGGTCATAAATGAGCAGTTCTTC. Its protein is CASSSLAGVINEQFF.